Listed below are T cell receptor beta chains from one sample, sequenced in a study of PD-1 blockade in classical Hodgkin lymphoma. This table comes from immunoSEQ multiplex PCR, and its TCRdb copy is limited to in-frame clones, with some not included. The sample contains about 7,700 clones, 86% of which appear only once. Sequencing used CD4+ T cells from blood, obtained at baseline. These receptors came from a human donor with classical Hodgkin lymphoma. CDR3s include the opening cysteine and the closing phenylalanine or tryptophan. Each record gives: V gene, D gene, clone size, J gene, CDR3 protein, CDR3 DNA. The D gene is left open where the match is weak. Not all rows give a size; the values are once, few, many and, for expanded clones, a class.

TRBV7-9	TRBD2	.	TRBJ2-1	CASSLANLAGSNYYNEQFF	TGTGCCAGCAGCTTAGCTAACCTAGCGGGGTCGAATTATTACAATGAGCAGTTCTTC
TRBV5-5	.	.	TRBJ1-1	CASSLVWSEAFF	TGTGCCAGCAGCTTGGTCTGGTCTGAAGCTTTCTTT
TRBV6-6	.	.	TRBJ2-7	CASSPQYEQYF	TGTGCCAGCAGTCCGCAGTACGAGCAGTACTTC
TRBV5-1	TRBD2	once	TRBJ2-1	CASTELAGASSYNEQFF	TGCGCCAGCACTGAGCTAGCGGGGGCCTCCTCCTACAATGAGCAGTTCTTC
TRBV5-1	.	.	TRBJ1-4	CASSLCQLATNEKLFF	TGCGCCAGCAGCTTATGCCAGTTGGCAACTAATGAAAAACTGTTTTTT
TRBV11-2	.	.	TRBJ1-6	CASSFGQRLHF	TGTGCCAGCAGCTTTGGACAGAGGCTCCACTTT
TRBV14	.	few	TRBJ2-5	CASSPFGLREETQYF	TGTGCCAGCAGCCCTTTTGGTCTCAGGGAAGAGACCCAGTACTTC
TRBV5-6	TRBD1	.	TRBJ1-6	CASSPGTAPDNSPLHF	TGTGCCAGCAGCCCTGGGACAGCTCCCGATAATTCACCCCTCCACTTT
TRBV7-3	TRBD2	.	TRBJ2-3	CASSTHLLAGTQYF	TGTGCCAGCAGCACTCATTTACTAGCGGGGACCCAGTATTTT
TRBV5-4	TRBD1	.	TRBJ2-5	CASSSTGTQETQYF	TGTGCCAGCAGCTCGACAGGGACCCAAGAGACCCAGTACTTC
TRBV18	.	.	TRBJ1-4	CASSPTLKEKLFF	TGTGCCAGCTCACCAACCCTAAAGGAAAAACTGTTTTTT
TRBV28	.	.	TRBJ2-5	CASGRGSQETQYF	TGTGCCAGCGGAAGGGGCAGCCAAGAGACCCAGTACTTC
TRBV30	TRBD2	.	TRBJ2-1	CAWSVPRLAGHFNNEQFF	TGTGCCTGGAGTGTACCTCGACTAGCGGGGCACTTCAACAATGAGCAGTTCTTC
TRBV30	.	.	TRBJ2-7	CAWSLTRYEQYF	TGTGCCTGGAGCCTGACCCGATACGAGCAGTACTTC
TRBV2	.	.	TRBJ2-7	CASREGYEQYF	TGTGCCAGCAGGGAGGGCTACGAGCAGTACTTC
TRBV7-2	.	.	TRBJ1-2	CASSSGSANYGYTF	TGTGCCAGCAGCTCCGGGTCAGCTAACTATGGCTACACCTTC
TRBV2	.	.	TRBJ2-5	CASRQGLAETQYF	TGTGCCAGCAGACAAGGTCTAGCAGAGACCCAGTACTTC
TRBV13	.	few	TRBJ1-2	CASSSWWVPNYGYTF	TGTGCCAGCAGCTCCTGGTGGGTACCCAACTATGGCTACACCTTC
TRBV2	.	few	TRBJ1-1	CASSAVRTYTEAFF	TGTGCCAGCAGTGCGGTTAGGACATACACTGAAGCTTTCTTT
TRBV27	TRBD1	once	TRBJ1-1	CASSFYGQGPNTEAFF	TGTGCCAGCAGTTTTTACGGACAGGGACCGAACACTGAAGCTTTCTTT
TRBV7-2	TRBD2	.	TRBJ2-5	CASSSGGLAGWRETQYF	TGTGCCAGCAGCTCTGGCGGTCTAGCGGGGTGGAGAGAGACCCAGTACTTC
TRBV21-1	.	.	TRBJ2-5	CASSKVSDRLLEETQYF	TGTGCCAGCAGCAAAGTAAGCGACAGATTATTAGAAGAGACCCAGTACTTC
TRBV7-3	.	.	TRBJ2-5	CASSLLPGPVETQYF	TGTGCCAGCAGCTTACTTCCGGGCCCGGTTGAGACCCAGTACTTC